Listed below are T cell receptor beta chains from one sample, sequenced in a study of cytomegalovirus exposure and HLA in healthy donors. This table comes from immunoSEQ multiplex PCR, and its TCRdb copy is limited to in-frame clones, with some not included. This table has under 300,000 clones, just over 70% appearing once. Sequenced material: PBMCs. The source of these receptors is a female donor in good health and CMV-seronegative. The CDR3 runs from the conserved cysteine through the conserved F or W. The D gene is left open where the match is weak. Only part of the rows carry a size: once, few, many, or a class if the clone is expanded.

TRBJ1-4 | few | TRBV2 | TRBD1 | TGTGCCAGCATGGGGCAGGGGGCGGCTAATGAAAAACTGTTTTTT | CASMGQGAANEKLFF
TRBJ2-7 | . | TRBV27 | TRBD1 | TGTGCCAGCAACCCCTCCTGGGACAGTAACTACGAGCAGTACTTC | CASNPSWDSNYEQYF
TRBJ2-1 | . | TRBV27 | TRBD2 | TGTGCCAGCAGTTCCATAGCGGGAGGGCGAAGTGAGCAGTTCTTC | CASSSIAGGRSEQFF
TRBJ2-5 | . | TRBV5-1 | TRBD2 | TGCGCCAGCAGCCTAACTAGCGTCCAAGAGACCCAGTACTTC | CASSLTSVQETQYF
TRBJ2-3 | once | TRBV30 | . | TGTGCCTGGAGTAAGGAGAACACAGATACGCAGTATTTT | CAWSKENTDTQYF
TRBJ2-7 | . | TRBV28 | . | TGTGCCAGCAGTTCACCGGACAGACAGAGCTCCTACGAGCAGTACTTC | CASSSPDRQSSYEQYF
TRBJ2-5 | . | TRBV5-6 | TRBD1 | TGTGCCAGCAGCCTGACAGGGTCTGGTGAAGAGACCCAGTACTTC | CASSLTGSGEETQYF
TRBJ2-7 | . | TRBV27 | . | TGTGCCAGCAGTTTAACCGGGGACTCCTACGAGCAGTACTTC | CASSLTGDSYEQYF
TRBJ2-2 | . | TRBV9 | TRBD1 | TGTGCCAGCAGCGCGCAAATAGACGGACAGGTCACCGGGGAGCTGTTTTTT | CASSAQIDGQVTGELFF
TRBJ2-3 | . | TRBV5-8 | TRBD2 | TGTGCCAGCAGCGGGTGGGGAACTAGCGGCACAGATACGCAGTATTTT | CASSGWGTSGTDTQYF
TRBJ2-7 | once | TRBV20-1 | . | TGCAGTGCTACCCTCTCCTACGAGCAGTACTTC | CSATLSYEQYF
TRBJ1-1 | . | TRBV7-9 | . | TGTTCCAGCAGCTTTGGCGGAGTAAACACTGAAGCTTTCTTT | CSSSFGGVNTEAFF
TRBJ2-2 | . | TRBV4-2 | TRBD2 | TGTGCCAGCAGCCTTGGGACTAGCGGGAGTCTCACCGGGGAGCTGTTTTTT | CASSLGTSGSLTGELFF
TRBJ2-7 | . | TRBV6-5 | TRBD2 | TGTGCCAGCAGGAGGGGGCGGGAGGGCTCCTACGAGCAGTACTTC | CASRRGREGSYEQYF
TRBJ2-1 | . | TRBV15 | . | TGTGCCACCAGCAGAGAATGGGGTACGGGAGAGTACAATGAGCAGTTCTTC | CATSREWGTGEYNEQFF
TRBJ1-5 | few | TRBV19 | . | TGTGCCAGTAGTGGGACACGGCCCCCTTATAGCAATCAGCCCCAGCATTTT | CASSGTRPPYSNQPQHF
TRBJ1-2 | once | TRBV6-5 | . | TGTGCCAGCAGTTACTTCAGGGGCCCATACTATGGCTACACCTTC | CASSYFRGPYYGYTF
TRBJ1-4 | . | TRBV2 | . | TGTGCCAGCAGTGAGGGGCAGGGCCCTAATGAAAAACTGTTTTTT | CASSEGQGPNEKLFF
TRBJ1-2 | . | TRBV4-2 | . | TGTGCCAGCAGCCAAGGGGGCGGGGAGGTCTATGGCTACACCTTC | CASSQGGGEVYGYTF
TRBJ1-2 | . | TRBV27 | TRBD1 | TGTGCCAGCAGTCCTCAGGGGGCCTACTATGGCTACACCTTC | CASSPQGAYYGYTF